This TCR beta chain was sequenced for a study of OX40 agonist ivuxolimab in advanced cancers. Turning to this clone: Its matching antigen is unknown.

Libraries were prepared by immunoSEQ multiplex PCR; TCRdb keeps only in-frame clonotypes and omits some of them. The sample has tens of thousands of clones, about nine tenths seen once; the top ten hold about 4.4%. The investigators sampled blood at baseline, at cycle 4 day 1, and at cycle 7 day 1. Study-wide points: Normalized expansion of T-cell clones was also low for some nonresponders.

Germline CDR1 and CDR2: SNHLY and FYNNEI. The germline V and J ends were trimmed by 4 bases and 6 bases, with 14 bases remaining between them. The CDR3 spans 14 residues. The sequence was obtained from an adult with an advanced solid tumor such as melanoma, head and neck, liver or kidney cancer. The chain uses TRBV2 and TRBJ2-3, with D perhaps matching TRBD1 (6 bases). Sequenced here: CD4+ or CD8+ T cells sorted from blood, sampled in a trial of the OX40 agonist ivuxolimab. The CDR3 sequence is CASSAGTPEDTQYF. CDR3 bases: TGTGCCAGCAGTGCAGGGACACCTGAGGATACGCAGTATTTT.